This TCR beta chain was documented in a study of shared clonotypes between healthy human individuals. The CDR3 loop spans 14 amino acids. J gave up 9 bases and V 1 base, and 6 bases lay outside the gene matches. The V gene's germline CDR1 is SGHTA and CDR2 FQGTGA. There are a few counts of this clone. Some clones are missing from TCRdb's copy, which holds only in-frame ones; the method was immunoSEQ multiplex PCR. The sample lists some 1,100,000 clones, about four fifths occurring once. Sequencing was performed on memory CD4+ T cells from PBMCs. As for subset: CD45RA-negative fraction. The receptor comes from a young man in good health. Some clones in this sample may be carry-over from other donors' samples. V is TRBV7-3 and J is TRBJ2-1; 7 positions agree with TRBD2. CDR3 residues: CASSLNAGETEQFF. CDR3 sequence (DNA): TGTGCCAGCAGCTTAAATGCGGGAGAGACTGAGCAGTTCTTC.